A single sample gave rise to the 11 T cell receptor beta chains below, sequenced in a study of control samples from healthy donors and cancer patients. Sequencing was performed with immunoSEQ multiplex PCR; in TCRdb, only in-frame clones are kept and a portion is missing. The sample shows about 190,000 clones, 80% to 95% of them seen only once. What was sequenced was blood. The receptor source for this set is a man aged 18 to 30 in good health.

This clone was detected once. The chain joins TRBV6-5 to TRBJ1-5; D not resolved. The length of the CDR3 is 14 residues. Germline CDR1 and CDR2: MNHEY and SVGAGI. V lost 6 bases, J lost 0 bases, and 9 bases lay in between. CDR3 DNA sequence: TGTGCCAGCAGGGACCACAGTAGCAATCAGCCCCAGCATTTT. Amino acids: CASRDHSSNQPQHF.

V usage is TRBV5-5 and J usage is TRBJ1-1; D not certain. The CDR3 extends over 12 amino acids. V shed 4 bases and J shed 7 bases, with 11 bases lying between them. Germline CDR1 reads SGHKS; CDR2 reads YYEKEE (reference sequence). CDR3 sequence reads: CASSNARGEAFF. The CDR3 region has the DNA TGTGCCAGCAGCAACGCGCGGGGTGAAGCTTTCTTT.

The DNA for the CDR3 is TGTGCCACCAATCGGGGATTGAACACTGAAGCTTTCTTT. Translated, it gives CATNRGLNTEAFF. The chain employs TRBV18 and TRBJ1-1; D uncertain. The CDR3 sequence is 13 residues long. Germline V lookup: CDR1 KGHSH, CDR2 LQKENI. The V and J ends lost 10 bases and 0 bases respectively, with 12 bases between them.

This clone was detected once. The V call is TRBV9, the J call TRBJ2-5; D could derive from TRBD1 or TRBD2 (6 bases each). The V end lost 0 bases, the J end lost 2 bases, and 14 bases lay between the germline ends. The germline gives CDR1 SGDLS, CDR2 YYNGEE. This CDR3 region has 16 residues. The CDR3 DNA sequence: TGTGCCAGCAGCGTAGGAGGGGGGACTGTACAAGAGACCCAGTACTTC. Amino acid sequence: CASSVGGGTVQETQYF.

CDR3 in amino acids: CASSPQTGANTGELFF. CDR3 DNA: TGTGCCAGCAGCCCCCAGACCGGTGCGAACACCGGGGAGCTGTTTTTT. This sequence joins TRBV4-2 and TRBJ2-2; D uncertain. Trimming pared 4 bases from V and 0 bases from J, leaving 12 bases between. Germline assignment: CDR1 LGHNA and CDR2 YNFKEQ. The CDR3 runs to 16 residues.

The CDR3 spells CAWSGDGLTNYGYTF. The CDR3 DNA sequence: TGTGCCTGGAGTGGGGACGGACTGACTAACTATGGCTACACCTTC. The chain recombines TRBV30 with TRBJ1-2; D perhaps matches TRBD1 (5 bases). Germline CDR1 reads GTSNPN; CDR2 reads SVGIG (reference sequence). This CDR3 comprises 15 residues. With 1 base removed from V and 0 bases from J, the gap between germline ends came to 12 bases.

The V call is TRBV5-1, the J call TRBJ2-3; D uncertain. This CDR3 has 13 amino acids. Germline CDR1 SGHRS, CDR2 YFSETQ. V was trimmed by 4 bases and J by 4 bases, leaving 10 bases between them. CDR3 in DNA: TGCGCCAGCAGCGACCCAGAGGCAGATACGCAGTATTTT. Translation: CASSDPEADTQYF.

The V call is TRBV24-1, the J call TRBJ2-3, with D possibly TRBD1 on 6 matching bases. Trimming shortened V by 3 bases and J by 2 bases, and 11 bases separated the two germline ends. This CDR3 has 15 residues. From germline, CDR1 is KGHDR and CDR2 SFDVKD. The CDR3 nucleotides are TGTGCCACCAGTGATGCTGGACAGTCCACAGATACGCAGTATTTT. The encoded protein is CATSDAGQSTDTQYF.

The chain has TRBV18 and TRBJ1-6, with 7 bases matching TRBD1. Unmatched junction bases numbered 3, after V lost 1 base and J lost 6 bases. This CDR3 has 15 amino acids. The germline V gene encodes CDR1 KGHSH and CDR2 LQKENI. CDR3 DNA sequence: TGTGCCAGCTCACCACTAGGACAGGTTAATTCACCCCTCCACTTT. Its translation: CASSPLGQVNSPLHF.

V and J are TRBV18 and TRBJ1-5; 7 positions agree with TRBD1. The germline CDR1 and CDR2 sequences are KGHSH and LQKENI. Germline trimming cut 2 bases from V and 3 bases from J; bases unmatched to any gene: 4. The CDR3 has 15 residues. CDR3 sequence (DNA): TGTGCCAGCTCACCAGGGACAGTTCTCAATCAGCCCCAGCATTTT. This sequence encodes CASSPGTVLNQPQHF.

This clone was seen just once. The chain joins TRBV5-1 to TRBJ2-2; D is unresolved. V gave up 7 bases and J gave up 1 base, with 17 bases separating them. Germline V gene lookup returns CDR1 SGHRS and CDR2 YFSETQ. This CDR3 is 16 amino acids long. The CDR3 spells CASASNDGLNTGELFF. The CDR3 DNA is TGCGCCAGCGCCAGCAATGATGGGCTGAACACCGGGGAGCTGTTTTTT.